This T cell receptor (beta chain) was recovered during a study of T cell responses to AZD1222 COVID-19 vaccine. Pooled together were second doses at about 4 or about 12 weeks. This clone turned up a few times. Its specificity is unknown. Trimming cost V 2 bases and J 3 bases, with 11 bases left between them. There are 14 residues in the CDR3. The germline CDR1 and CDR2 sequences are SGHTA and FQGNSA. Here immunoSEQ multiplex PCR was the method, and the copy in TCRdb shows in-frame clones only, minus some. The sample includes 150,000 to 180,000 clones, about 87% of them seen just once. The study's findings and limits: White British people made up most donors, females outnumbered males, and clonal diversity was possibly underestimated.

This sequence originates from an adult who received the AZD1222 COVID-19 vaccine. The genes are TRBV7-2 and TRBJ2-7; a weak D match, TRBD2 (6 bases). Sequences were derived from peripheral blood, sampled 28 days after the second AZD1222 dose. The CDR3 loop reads CASSLMGGIYEQYF. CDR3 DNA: TGTGCCAGCAGCTTAATGGGGGGAATCTACGAGCAGTACTTC.